The present entry profiles one T cell receptor beta chain with its context. Antigen unknown. Healthy Caucasian individuals made up all the donors. The CDR3 runs to 17 residues. The V gene end was trimmed by 5 bases and the J gene end by 0 bases; junction bases not matched to a gene: 10. From germline, CDR1 is DFQATT and CDR2 SNEGSKA (reference sequence). This record comes from a study of identical twins. Study-level results: The study drew conclusions from cross-sectional statistical analysis, not from following the same donors.

TCRdb analysed the 5' RACE reads with MiXCR anew, one entry per CDR3 protein. In the table there are 1.5 million or so distinct CDR3 sequences, less than 40% of which are singletons. The chain employs TRBV20-1 and TRBJ2-6; 7 bases line up with TRBD1. The origin of this receptor is a newborn girl in good health. The sequenced sample consisted of cord blood. CDR3 nucleotide sequence: TGCAGTGCTGTAGCGAGGGGGCGGAGCTCTGGGGCCAACGTCCTGACTTTC. Its translation is CSAVARGRSSGANVLTF.